What follows are 21 T cell receptor beta chains derived from one specimen sequenced in a study of STAT3 mutations in large granular lymphocyte leukemia. General study points: Every T-cell large granular lymphocyte leukemia patient had at least one immunodominant TCR beta clonotype.

Which antigens these TCRs recognize remains unknown. Method: immunoSEQ multiplex PCR; TCRdb's copy keeps in-frame clones and lacks some. The table has tens of thousands of clones, approximately 94% seen once. Sequences were obtained from peripheral blood mononuclear cells. The origin of the receptors is a man aged 35-49 years with T-cell large granular lymphocyte leukemia. Some clones in this sample may be carry-over from other donors' samples.

V usage is TRBV5-1 and J usage is TRBJ1-2; weak D call: TRBD1 (5 bases). CDR3 size: 11 residues. Germline CDR1 is SGHRS and CDR2 is YFSETQ. V lost 4 bases, J lost 9 bases, and 10 bases lay in between. DNA for the CDR3: TGCGCCAGCAGCGGGACGGAGAGCTACACCTTC. It encodes CASSGTESYTF.

The V and J genes are TRBV28 and TRBJ1-2; D may be TRBD1 (5 bases). Germline V gene lookup returns CDR1 MDHEN and CDR2 SYDVKM. V lost 6 bases to trimming and J lost 8 bases, with 25 bases between them. CDR3 length: 16 amino acids. The CDR3 here is CASSPSGTAITGGYTF. The DNA of the CDR3 is TGTGCCAGCAGCCCCTCCGGGACCGCAATCACGGGCGGCTACACCTTC.

This chain joins TRBV4-2 and TRBJ2-5; a possible D gene is TRBD2 (5 bases). Germline CDR1 is LGHNA and CDR2 is YNFKEQ. The CDR3 is made up of 14 amino acids. Trimming stripped 0 bases from V and 2 bases from J, with 7 bases between. CDR3 nucleotide sequence: TGTGCCAGCAGCCAAGATCGGGGTCAAGAGACCCAGTACTTC. Protein product: CASSQDRGQETQYF.

V gene TRBV4-3 combines with J gene TRBJ1-1; D uncertain. V dropped 0 bases and J dropped 1 base, with 12 bases sitting between them. Per germline, CDR1 LGHNA and CDR2 YSLEER. The CDR3 loop spans 16 amino acids. The CDR3 sequence is CASSQDEPLQNTEAFF. The CDR3 region has the DNA TGCGCCAGCAGCCAAGATGAACCGCTACAGAACACTGAAGCTTTCTTT.

This clone came up once. This chain uses TRBV5-1 with TRBJ1-1, with unresolved D. Germline CDR1 reads SGHRS; CDR2 reads YFSETQ. CDR3 length: 18 amino acids. V shed 2 bases and J shed 0 bases, with 20 bases lying between them. The CDR3 spells CASSLRSGSAVMNTEAFF. CDR3 sequence (DNA): TGCGCCAGCAGCTTAAGATCCGGGTCAGCAGTGATGAACACTGAAGCTTTCTTT.

The chain has TRBV7-6 and TRBJ1-6, with 7 positions matching TRBD1. In germline, CDR1 is SGHVS, CDR2 FNYEAQ. The V gene end was trimmed by 1 base and the J gene end by 4 bases; junction bases not matched to a gene: 7. CDR3 length equals 17 residues. The DNA for the CDR3 is TGTGCCAGCAGCTTAGGAGGGGGCAGTCTTTATAATTCACCCCTCCACTTT. It encodes CASSLGGGSLYNSPLHF.

This sequence joins TRBV18 and TRBJ2-5, with D uncertain. This CDR3 region has 13 residues. Germline CDR1 KGHSH, CDR2 LQKENI. V lost 0 bases and J lost 1, with 3 bases in between. DNA for the CDR3: TGTGCCAGCTCACCACCGAGCCAAGAGACCCAGTACTTC. Translation: CASSPPSQETQYF.

The CDR3 region is CASSMIWGAGVFEAFF. In DNA form, the CDR3 reads TGTGCCAGTAGCATGATATGGGGGGCTGGAGTATTTGAAGCTTTCTTT. The chain links TRBV19 to TRBJ1-1; perhaps TRBD1 as D (6 bases). Trimming removed 6 bases at V and 7 bases at J, with 24 bases between. Germline values: CDR1 LNHDA, CDR2 SQIVND (reference sequence). This CDR3 is 16 amino acids long. The variable domain in full, with the rest retrieved from reference TRBV19 and TRBJ1-1, is DGGITQSPKYLFRKEGQNVTLSCEQNLNHDAMYWYRQDPGQGLRLIYYSQIVNDFQKGDIAEGYSVSREKKESFPLTVTSAQKNPTAFYLCASSMIWGAGVFEAFFGQGTRLTVV.

For the CDR3, the DNA is TGTGCCAGCAGCCAAGGGGGACAGGAGACCCAGTACTTC. Translation gives CASSQGGQETQYF. The rearrangement links TRBV4-2 to TRBJ2-5; 7 bases align to TRBD1. This CDR3 is 13 amino acids long. Trimming removed 1 base from V and 5 bases from J; junction bases left unmatched: 1. Germline V gene sequence: CDR1 LGHNA, CDR2 YNFKEQ.

The chain couples TRBV5-4 to TRBJ2-3; 10 bases are shared with TRBD2. Germline V gives CDR1 SGHNT, CDR2 YYREEE (reference sequence). CDR3 length: 16 residues. After removal of 0 bases from V and 2 bases from J, the junction contained 3 bases not matched to a gene. CDR3 protein: CASSLESGGATDTQYF. For the CDR3, the DNA is TGTGCCAGCAGCTTGGAGAGCGGGGGGGCCACAGATACGCAGTATTTT.

This clone has more than one count but fewer than ten. This chain joins TRBV7-9 and TRBJ2-7; 7 bases line up with TRBD1. Germline CDR1 and CDR2: SEHNR and FQNEAQ (reference sequence). This CDR3 comprises 18 residues. V was clipped by 6 bases and J by 1 base; unmatched bases: 18. The CDR3 here is CASRLHRGKAHTSYEQYF. The DNA for the CDR3 is TGTGCCAGCAGGTTACACAGGGGAAAAGCACACACTTCCTACGAGCAGTACTTC.

This clone was seen once. The chain recombines TRBV4-1 with TRBJ1-1; 7 bases map to TRBD1. V trimming: 0 bases; J trimming: 0 bases; junction bases outside the gene matches: 7. CDR1 is MGHRA, CDR2 YSYEKL, per germline. CDR3 length: 17 amino acids. CDR3 coding DNA: TGCGCCAGCAGCCAAGACGTGACAGGGAGGATGAACACTGAAGCTTTCTTT. Its protein product is CASSQDVTGRMNTEAFF.

The V and J genes are TRBV5-6 and TRBJ2-1, with D perhaps given as TRBD1 or TRBD2 (6 bases each). The V end lost 1 base, the J end lost 6 bases, and 8 bases lay between the germline ends. The CDR3 runs to 13 residues. Germline CDR1 reads SGHDT; CDR2 reads YYEEEE. The CDR3 protein is CASSLWGANEQFF. CDR3 DNA: TGTGCCAGCAGCTTGTGGGGGGCCAATGAGCAGTTCTTC.

The V call is TRBV18, the J call TRBJ1-1; no definite D call. Trimming took 2 bases from V and 9 from J, leaving 13 bases between them. Looked up from germline, CDR1 is KGHSH and CDR2 is LQKENI. The CDR3 spans 13 residues. The CDR3 loop is CASSPMGATKAFF. CDR3 coding DNA: TGTGCCAGCTCACCAATGGGAGCGACCAAAGCTTTCTTT.

V and J are TRBV5-6 and TRBJ2-2; tentative D call: TRBD1 (5 bases). The CDR3 totals 14 residues. V lost 4 bases and J 2 bases, leaving 9 bases between the germline ends. In germline, CDR1 is SGHDT, CDR2 YYEEEE. The CDR3, as DNA: TGTGCCAGCAGCCCCGGACAAAACACCGGGGAGCTGTTTTTT. It yields the protein CASSPGQNTGELFF.

V gene TRBV7-9 combines with J gene TRBJ2-7; D is possibly TRBD1 (6 bases). Looked up from germline, CDR1 is SEHNR and CDR2 is FQNEAQ (reference sequence). Trimming stripped 1 base from V and 13 bases from J, with 20 bases between. The CDR3 spans 14 residues. The CDR3: CASSLEGHLWVEYF. CDR3 nucleotides: TGTGCCAGCAGCTTAGAGGGACACCTTTGGGTAGAATACTTC. Filled out from reference TRBV7-9 and TRBJ2-7, the complete variable domain reads DTGVSQNPRHKITKRGQNVTFRCDPISEHNRLYWYRQTLGQGPEFLTYFQNEAQLEKSRLLSDRFSAERPKGSFSTLEIQRTEQGDSAMYLCASSLEGHLWVEYFGPGTRLTVT.

The chain recombines TRBV7-2 with TRBJ1-2; no firm D call. The V gene's germline CDR1 is SGHTA and CDR2 FQGNSA. V was shortened by 5 bases and J by 6 bases, with 10 bases between the two germline ends. This CDR3 spans 12 amino acids. The CDR3 nucleotides are TGTGCCAGCAGCCTGTCGGAGGATGGCTACACCTTC. This sequence encodes CASSLSEDGYTF.

The chain carries TRBV18 and TRBJ2-7, with D possibly being TRBD2 (5 bases). V lost 0 bases and J 4 bases, leaving 13 bases between the germline ends. Germline CDR1 and CDR2: KGHSH and LQKENI. The CDR3 has 15 amino acids. This chain's CDR3 is CASSPPRAGRYEQYF. CDR3 DNA sequence: TGTGCCAGCTCACCACCGCGGGCAGGCCGTTACGAGCAGTACTTC. Variable domain in full (rest from reference TRBV18 and TRBJ2-7): NAGVMQNPRHLVRRRGQEARLRCSPMKGHSHVYWYRQLPEEGLKFMVYLQKENIIDESGMPKERFSAEFPKEGPSILRIQQVVRGDSAAYFCASSPPRAGRYEQYFGPGTRLTVT.

The chain couples TRBV9 to TRBJ2-1; a weak D match, TRBD1 (6 bases). V lost 4 bases and J 8 bases, leaving 16 bases between the germline ends. Germline loops: CDR1 SGDLS, CDR2 YYNGEE. CDR3 length: 14 amino acids. The CDR3 region has the DNA TGTGCCAGCAGCCCCCGTGGCAGGGGCGATGAGCAGTTCTTC. Its translation: CASSPRGRGDEQFF.

This clone is a singleton in its sample. The rearrangement uses TRBV11-2 and TRBJ1-1; D perhaps matches TRBD1 (5 bases). Germline V gives CDR1 SGHAT, CDR2 FQNNGV. The V end was cut by 6 bases, the J end by 0 bases, with 11 bases between. This CDR3 spans 14 amino acids. The CDR3 DNA reads TGTGCCAGCAGGGTGGGGCGGGTGAACACTGAAGCTTTCTTT. As protein: CASRVGRVNTEAFF.

This chain uses TRBV27 with TRBJ1-2; D call uncertain. Germline CDR1 reads MNHEY; CDR2 reads SMNVEV (reference sequence). This CDR3 has 14 residues. Deletions cut 8 bases from V and 2 bases from J, with 15 bases between. For the CDR3, the DNA is TGTGCCAGCGAAGCAAGGGAAGGGAACTATGGCTACACCTTC. Residues: CASEAREGNYGYTF.